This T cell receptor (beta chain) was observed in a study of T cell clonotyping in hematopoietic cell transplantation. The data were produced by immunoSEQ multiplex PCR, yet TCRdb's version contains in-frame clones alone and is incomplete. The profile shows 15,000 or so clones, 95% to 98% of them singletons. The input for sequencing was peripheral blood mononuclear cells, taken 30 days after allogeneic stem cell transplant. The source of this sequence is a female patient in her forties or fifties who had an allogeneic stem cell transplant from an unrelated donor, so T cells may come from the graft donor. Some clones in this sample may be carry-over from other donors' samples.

CDR3 protein: CTSSSGLAGGPFHEQYF. DNA of the CDR3: TGCACCAGCAGCTCAGGACTAGCGGGGGGGCCCTTCCACGAGCAGTACTTC. This chain uses TRBV1 with TRBJ2-7; TRBD2 was called by the table and not checked on the DNA. TRBV1 is a documented pseudogene. The CDR3 spans 17 residues.